This TCR beta chain was found in a study of human T cells and chemical hapten exposure. As for the study in general: Small volume differences among pooled libraries mainly caused per-sample TCR yield variation.

V was cut by 7 bases and J by 4 bases, with 15 bases left in between. The germline V gene encodes CDR1 KGHDR and CDR2 SFDVKD. The CDR3 has 15 residues. Notes on this clonotype: The target antigen is unknown.

The template was total RNA from unfractionated whole blood. The library gave individual cDNA molecules unique molecular identifiers. The authors' processing: From 23,224 to 690,600 TCRs were found per sample, with a median of approximately 96,000. TCRdb independently ran MiXCR on the 5' RACE reads; one entry per CDR3 protein. The V and J calls reflect TCRdb's pipeline rather than the authors' work. The table has fewer than 150,000 distinct CDR3 sequences, around 20% seen once. Study-wide points: No shift was seen in TCRs above 1 in 1000 frequency with DPC sensitization.

This sequence joins TRBV24-1 and TRBJ2-2; D may match TRBD1 or TRBD2 (6 bases each). This TCR derives from a human donor in good health. CDR3 sequence reads: CATRTNGGGTGELFF. The CDR3 coding sequence is TGTGCCACCAGAACGAACGGGGGCGGCACCGGGGAGCTGTTTTTT.